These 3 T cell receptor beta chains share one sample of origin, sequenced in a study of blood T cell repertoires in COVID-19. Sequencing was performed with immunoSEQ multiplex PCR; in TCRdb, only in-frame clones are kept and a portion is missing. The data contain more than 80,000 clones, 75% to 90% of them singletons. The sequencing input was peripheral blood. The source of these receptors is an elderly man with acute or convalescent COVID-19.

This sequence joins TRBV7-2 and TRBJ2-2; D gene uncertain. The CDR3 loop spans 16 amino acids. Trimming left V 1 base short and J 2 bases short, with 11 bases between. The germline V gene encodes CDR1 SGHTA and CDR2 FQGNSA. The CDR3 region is CASSLVTTANTGELFF. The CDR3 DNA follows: TGTGCCAGCAGCTTAGTGACCACAGCTAACACCGGGGAGCTGTTTTTT.

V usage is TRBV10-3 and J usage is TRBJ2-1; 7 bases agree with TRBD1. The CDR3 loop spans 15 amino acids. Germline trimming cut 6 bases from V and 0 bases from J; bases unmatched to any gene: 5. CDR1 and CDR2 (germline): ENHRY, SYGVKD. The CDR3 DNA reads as TGTGCCATCAGCACAGGGGCCCCCTCCTACAATGAGCAGTTCTTC. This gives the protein CAISTGAPSYNEQFF.

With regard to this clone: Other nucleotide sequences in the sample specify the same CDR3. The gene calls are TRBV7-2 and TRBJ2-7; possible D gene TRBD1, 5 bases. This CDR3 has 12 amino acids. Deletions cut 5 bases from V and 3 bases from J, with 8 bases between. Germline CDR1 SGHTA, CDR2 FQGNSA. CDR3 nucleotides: TGTGCCAGCAGCCGGCAGGGCTACGAGCAGTACTTC. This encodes CASSRQGYEQYF.